This entry lists 15 T cell receptor beta chains sequenced from one sample in a study of blood T cell repertoires in COVID-19. Measured with immunoSEQ multiplex PCR; TCRdb has only the in-frame clones, and not every one. The sample lists about 170,000 clones; roughly 86% were seen once. The source material was peripheral blood. The source is a man between 65 and 79 years old with acute or convalescent COVID-19.

This sequence joins TRBV19 and TRBJ1-5; 8 bases agree with TRBD1. The V gene's germline CDR1 is LNHDA and CDR2 SQIVND (reference sequence). The V gene end was trimmed by 5 bases and the J gene end by 6 bases; junction bases not matched to a gene: 9. There are 15 residues in the CDR3. The CDR3 DNA reads TGTGCCAGTAGTGTATCCGGGACAGGAGGTCAGCCCCAGCATTTT. Its translation is CASSVSGTGGQPQHF. Using reference TRBV19 and TRBJ1-5 for the parts outside the CDR3, the full variable domain is DGGITQSPKYLFRKEGQNVTLSCEQNLNHDAMYWYRQDPGQGLRLIYYSQIVNDFQKGDIAEGYSVSREKKESFPLTVTSAQKNPTAFYLCASSVSGTGGQPQHFGDGTRLSIL.

V is TRBV20-1 and J is TRBJ2-1, with TRBD1 as a possible D gene (6 bases). V lost 3 bases and J lost 6, with 15 bases in between. This CDR3 is built from 14 residues. Per the germline V gene, CDR1 is DFQATT and CDR2 is SNEGSKA (reference sequence). The CDR3: CSASPLTGPNEQFF. Written as DNA, the CDR3 is TGCAGTGCTAGTCCCCTGACAGGCCCCAATGAGCAGTTCTTC.

This clone was seen a few times. CDR3 sequence (DNA): TGTGCCAGCAGCGTAGCCAGGCTTCCCTACGAGCAGTACTTC. It encodes CASSVARLPYEQYF. The rearrangement joins TRBV9 to TRBJ2-7; D gene unclear. From germline, CDR1 is SGDLS and CDR2 YYNGEE. The germline V and J ends were trimmed by 0 bases and 2 bases, with 9 bases remaining between them. This CDR3 contains 14 residues.

V is TRBV7-2 and J is TRBJ1-5; D not resolved. Germline loops: CDR1 SGHTA, CDR2 FQGNSA. V lost 5 bases and J 2 bases, leaving 16 bases between the germline ends. The CDR3 extends over 16 amino acids. The CDR3 coding sequence is TGTGCCAGCAGCCAAGCGGCGGAGGGCCGCAATCAGCCCCAGCATTTT. Amino acid sequence: CASSQAAEGRNQPQHF.

The chain employs TRBV7-2 and TRBJ2-7; D is uncertain. The ends were cut back, 6 bases at V and 3 bases at J, with 9 bases in the middle. Germline assignment: CDR1 SGHTA and CDR2 FQGNSA. CDR3 size: 12 residues. For the CDR3, the DNA is TGTGCCAGCAGGCTTACGGGCTACGAGCAGTACTTC. Translation: CASRLTGYEQYF.

The rearrangement joins TRBV5-1 to TRBJ1-5; 8 nucleotides align to TRBD1. The CDR3 consists of 14 residues. V dropped 4 bases and J dropped 2; count of bases not matched to a gene: 2. Germline CDR1 SGHRS, CDR2 YFSETQ. The CDR3 region is CASSDRGGNQPQHF. The CDR3, as DNA: TGCGCCAGCAGCGACAGGGGTGGCAATCAGCCCCAGCATTTT.

The V and J genes are TRBV7-3 and TRBJ2-3, with TRBD1 identical over 8 bases. CDR3 length equals 15 residues. CDR1 SGHTA and CDR2 FQGTGA come from the germline V gene. The V and J ends lost 3 bases and 7 bases, in that order; junction bases with no gene match: 9. The CDR3 region is CASSFRPTGEYTQYF. CDR3 coding DNA: TGTGCCAGCAGCTTCCGCCCGACAGGGGAATATACGCAGTATTTT.

The sample holds one count of this clone. This chain uses TRBV29-1 with TRBJ2-7; 8 nucleotides agree with TRBD1. Germline-derived CDR1 and CDR2 are SQVTM and ANQGSEA. The CDR3 is 14 amino acids. J lost 0 bases, V lost 6 bases, and 7 bases had no gene match. In nucleotides, the CDR3 is TGCAGCGTCGGACAGGGCCTAAACTCCTACGAGCAGTACTTC. This codes for CSVGQGLNSYEQYF.

The gene calls are TRBV14 and TRBJ2-7, with 8 bases identical to TRBD1. This CDR3 has 15 residues. Trimming at V came to 0 bases and at J to 6 bases, leaving 7 bases not matched to a gene. Germline-derived CDR1 and CDR2 are SGHDN and FVKESK. The DNA of the CDR3 is TGTGCCAGCAGCCAAGATAGGGCAGGGGGCGGCGAGCAGTACTTC. Translation: CASSQDRAGGGEQYF.

This chain links TRBV2 with TRBJ1-2, with D unclear. The V gene lost 1 base and the J gene lost 4 bases, with 10 bases spanning the gap. The germline gives CDR1 SNHLY, CDR2 FYNNEI. The CDR3 loop spans 14 amino acids. CDR3 amino acids: CASSEGPGFYGYTF. DNA for the CDR3: TGTGCCAGCAGTGAAGGCCCGGGGTTCTATGGCTACACCTTC.

This chain links TRBV19 with TRBJ1-2, with 11 bases fitting TRBD1. Germline CDR1 LNHDA, CDR2 SQIVND (reference sequence). The CDR3 is made up of 14 amino acids. V lost 0 bases and J lost 8; bases outside the gene matches: 2. This CDR3 is CASSIDRTGGGYTF. As DNA, the CDR3 is TGTGCCAGTAGTATAGACCGGACAGGGGGCGGCTACACCTTC.

The gene calls are TRBV19 and TRBJ1-3; 7 bases align to TRBD1. Trimming at V came to 5 bases and at J to 6 bases, leaving 4 bases not matched to a gene. The CDR3 extends over 13 amino acids. The germline CDR1 and CDR2 sequences are LNHDA and SQIVND (reference sequence). CDR3 residues: CASSGTGVNTIYF. The CDR3 DNA reads as TGTGCCAGTAGTGGAACAGGGGTAAACACCATATATTTT. Supplemented by reference TRBV19 and TRBJ1-3, the full variable domain reads DGGITQSPKYLFRKEGQNVTLSCEQNLNHDAMYWYRQDPGQGLRLIYYSQIVNDFQKGDIAEGYSVSREKKESFPLTVTSAQKNPTAFYLCASSGTGVNTIYFGEGSWLTVV.

V and J are TRBV18 and TRBJ1-6; D ambiguous. The germline V and J ends were trimmed by 3 bases and 9 bases, with 12 bases remaining between them. Germline V CDR1 and CDR2: KGHSH, LQKENI. This CDR3 is 14 amino acids long. DNA for the CDR3: TGTGCCAGCTCACCGCTTCGGGATTCTTCACCCCTCCACTTT. Protein product: CASSPLRDSSPLHF.

This clone was detected once. The V call is TRBV12-3 or TRBV12-4, the J call TRBJ1-2, with 7 bases lining up with TRBD1. This CDR3 has 13 residues. With 6 bases clipped from V and 7 bases from J, the junction kept 8 bases outside the gene matches. CDR3 region: CASSPTGVFGYTF. Here the CDR3 DNA reads TGTGCCAGCAGCCCCACAGGGGTATTTGGCTACACCTTC.

V usage is TRBV12-5 and J usage is TRBJ2-5; 7 bases map to TRBD1. The V gene's germline CDR1 is LGHNT and CDR2 FRNRAP. The junction had 4 bases not matched to a gene; V was cut back by 7 bases and J by 2 bases. This CDR3 comprises 13 residues. The CDR3 is CASAKGQQETQYF. The CDR3 DNA reads TGTGCTAGTGCTAAGGGACAGCAAGAGACCCAGTACTTC.